The next 14 T cell receptor beta chains were all read from a single sample in a study of blood T cells in healthy people across ages. Together with a sample-barcoded 5' primer, a J-beta primer mix was included in a second PCR lasting about 7 to 11 cycles. TCRdb reprocessed the 5' RACE reads via MiXCR and lists one record per CDR3 protein. Of 1.5 million to 2 million distinct CDR3 sequences in the sample, around half were seen once. Input material: blood. All receptors derive from a woman in her thirties or forties in good health.

Turning to this clonotype: Relative to the germline gene, one junction end is altered; a read error may explain this. V gene TRBV5-1 combines with J gene TRBJ2-5; TRBD1 might be the D (6 bases). From germline, CDR1 is SGHRS and CDR2 YFSETQ. This CDR3 has 14 residues. In DNA, the CDR3 is TGCGTCAGCAGCTTGGGCTGGACAGAAGAGACCCAGTACTTC. Translation gives CVSSLGWTEETQYF.

The chain links TRBV2 to TRBJ1-2; TRBD1 is a possible D gene (6 bases). CDR3 length: 13 amino acids. V was trimmed by 7 bases and J by 8 bases, leaving 17 bases between them. Germline values: CDR1 SNHLY, CDR2 FYNNEI. DNA for the CDR3: TGTGCCAGCATCCAGGGGTTGGTCTACGGCTACACCTTC. It translates to CASIQGLVYGYTF.

A few counts support this clonotype. V and J are TRBV6-5 and TRBJ2-1; perhaps TRBD1 as D (6 bases). The CDR3 spans 13 residues. Germline-derived CDR1 and CDR2 are MNHEY and SVGAGI. V gave up 6 bases and J gave up 9 bases, with 15 bases separating them. The CDR3 sequence: CASRQGALGEQFF. In DNA, the CDR3 is TGTGCCAGCAGACAGGGTGCTCTCGGTGAGCAGTTCTTC.

CDR3 sequence: CASSQDLVPGAFTF. The CDR3 DNA sequence: TGCGCCAGCAGCCAAGATCTTGTGCCGGGGGCCTTCACCTTC. V usage is TRBV4-3 and J usage is TRBJ1-2; TRBD1 might be the D (6 bases). Germline V gives CDR1 LGHNA, CDR2 YSLEER. With 0 bases removed from V and 13 bases from J, the gap between germline ends came to 18 bases. The length of the CDR3 is 14 residues.

The chain employs TRBV6-4 and TRBJ1-6, with D uncertain. V dropped 9 bases and J dropped 4 bases, with 13 bases sitting between them. CDR3 length equals 14 residues. Germline V gene lookup returns CDR1 MRHNA and CDR2 SNTAGT. The CDR3: CARIWQAYNSPLHF. In DNA form, the CDR3 reads TGTGCCAGGATATGGCAGGCGTATAATTCACCCCTCCACTTT.

The rearrangement links TRBV4-3 to TRBJ2-7; D is ambiguous. CDR3 length equals 15 residues. Germline loops: CDR1 LGHNA, CDR2 YSLEER. V was trimmed by 0 bases and J by 0 bases, leaving 9 bases between them. The CDR3 spells CASSQDAWVSYEQYF. As DNA, the CDR3 is TGCGCCAGCAGCCAAGACGCGTGGGTCTCCTACGAGCAGTACTTC.

This clonotype was seen more than once but under ten times. The DNA of the CDR3 is TGCAGCGTTGATAGGTTTGACGGTGAGAGTTGGGAGACCCAGTACTTC. It is translated as CSVDRFDGESWETQYF. This chain links TRBV29-1 with TRBJ2-5; D ambiguous. In germline, CDR1 is SQVTM, CDR2 ANQGSEA. The CDR3 is made up of 16 amino acids. The V end lost 3 bases, the J end lost 5 bases, and 22 bases lay between the germline ends.

This clonotype was seen a few times. The rearrangement joins TRBV24-1 to TRBJ2-1, with TRBD2 matching over 9 bases. The CDR3 is 18 amino acids. Germline assignment: CDR1 KGHDR and CDR2 SFDVKD. J was trimmed by 0 bases and V by 3 bases; bases with no gene match: 8. The CDR3 DNA follows: TGTGCCACCAGTGATCCCTCGTGGCGGGGGGGCTCCTACAATGAGCAGTTCTTC. Protein: CATSDPSWRGGSYNEQFF.

Notes on this clonotype: One junction end does not reproduce the germline sequence, and a read error may be involved. This sequence joins TRBV5-6 and TRBJ1-2, with D uncertain. Per the germline V gene, CDR1 is SGHDT and CDR2 is YYEEEE. The CDR3 totals 15 residues. The CDR3 sequence: CASSLGYDFGYGHTF. CDR3 bases: TGTGCCAGCAGCTTGGGGTATGACTTCGGATATGGCCACACCTTC.

This chain links TRBV20-1 with TRBJ1-1; D not resolved. Germline V lookup: CDR1 DFQATT, CDR2 SNEGSKA (reference sequence). Trimming took 1 base from V and 0 from J, leaving 9 bases between them. The CDR3 covers 14 residues. CDR3 nucleotide sequence: TGCAGTGCTAGAGTGACGGCAATGAACACTGAAGCTTTCTTT. Its translation is CSARVTAMNTEAFF.

The gene calls are TRBV7-2 and TRBJ2-3; D possibly uses TRBD1 or TRBD2 (5 bases each). The CDR3 contains 14 residues. Germline CDR1 reads SGHTA; CDR2 reads FQGNSA. Trimming left V 5 bases short and J 4 bases short, with 13 bases between. The CDR3 reads CASSHRDVADTQYF. Written as DNA, the CDR3 is TGTGCCAGCAGCCACCGGGACGTTGCAGATACGCAGTATTTT.

This clonotype has only one observation. This sequence joins TRBV7-2 and TRBJ1-5, with D possibly matching TRBD1 (5 bases). V gave up 1 base and J gave up 4 bases, with 14 bases separating them. The CDR3 totals 16 residues. Germline-derived CDR1 and CDR2 are SGHTA and FQGNSA. The chain's CDR3 is CASSLVSSGGNQPQHF. Here the CDR3 DNA reads TGTGCCAGCAGCTTAGTTTCATCTGGGGGTAATCAGCCCCAGCATTTT.

The sample holds many counts of this clonotype. This chain uses TRBV12-3 or TRBV12-4 with TRBJ2-7; 7 bases fit TRBD2. J lost 6 bases, V lost 6 bases, and 5 bases had no gene match. This CDR3 spans 12 amino acids. CDR3 loop: CASSLGGSEQYF. The CDR3 DNA reads TGTGCCAGCAGCCTGGGAGGGAGCGAGCAGTACTTC.

This clonotype appeared a few times. The chain employs TRBV6-2 or TRBV6-3 and TRBJ2-5; no firm D call. The germline V gene encodes CDR1 MNHEY and CDR2 SVGEGT. Trimming removed 0 bases from V and 9 bases from J, with 14 bases in between. This CDR3 is built from 14 residues. CDR3 DNA sequence: TGTGCCAGCAGTTACTCTGGACCCCAGATTGCCCAGTACTTC. This sequence encodes CASSYSGPQIAQYF.